This T cell receptor (beta chain) was retrieved from a study of T cell responses to AZD1222 COVID-19 vaccine. Study-wide results and caveats: A rise in Spike-specific TCR breadth and depth followed two AZD1222 doses.

Second-dose schedules of about 4 or about 12 weeks were combined. About this clone itself: What it binds is not known.

TCRdb's copy holds only in-frame clones and misses some; the assay was immunoSEQ multiplex PCR. The sample has over 150,000 clones; 90% to 95% are singletons. The V end was cut by 6 bases, the J end by 2 bases, with 17 bases between. CDR1 and CDR2 (germline): KGHSH, LQKENI. The CDR3 length is 16 residues. The sequence came from an adult who received the AZD1222 COVID-19 vaccine. The sequencing used peripheral blood, collected 28 days after the second AZD1222 dose. The chain carries TRBV18 and TRBJ1-3; weak D call: TRBD1 (5 bases). The CDR3 protein is CASSPAPPGAGNTIYF. In DNA, the CDR3 is TGTGCCAGCTCCCCAGCCCCTCCGGGGGCTGGAAACACCATATATTTT.